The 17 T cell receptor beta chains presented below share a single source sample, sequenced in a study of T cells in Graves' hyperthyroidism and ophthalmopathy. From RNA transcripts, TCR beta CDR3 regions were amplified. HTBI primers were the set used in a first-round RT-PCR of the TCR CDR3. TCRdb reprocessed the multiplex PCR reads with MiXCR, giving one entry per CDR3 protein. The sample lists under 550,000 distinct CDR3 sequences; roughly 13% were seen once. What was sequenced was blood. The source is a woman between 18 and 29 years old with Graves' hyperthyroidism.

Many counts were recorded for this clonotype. The CDR3 sequence is CASSDSGGYTF. The CDR3 bases are TGCGCCAGCAGTGACTCAGGGGGCTACACCTTC. The rearrangement uses TRBV10-2 and TRBJ1-2; the D gene is possibly TRBD1 (5 bases). With 3 bases removed from V and 8 bases from J, the gap between germline ends came to 7 bases. This CDR3 has 11 amino acids. Germline V gives CDR1 WSHSY, CDR2 SAAADI.

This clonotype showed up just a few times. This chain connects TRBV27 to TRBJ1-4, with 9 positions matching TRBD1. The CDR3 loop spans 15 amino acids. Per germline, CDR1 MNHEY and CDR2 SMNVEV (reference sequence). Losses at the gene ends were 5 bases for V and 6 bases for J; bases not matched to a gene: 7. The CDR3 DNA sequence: TGTGCCAGCAGTCCTTGGGACAGGGAAGATGAAAAACTGTTTTTT. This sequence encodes CASSPWDREDEKLFF.

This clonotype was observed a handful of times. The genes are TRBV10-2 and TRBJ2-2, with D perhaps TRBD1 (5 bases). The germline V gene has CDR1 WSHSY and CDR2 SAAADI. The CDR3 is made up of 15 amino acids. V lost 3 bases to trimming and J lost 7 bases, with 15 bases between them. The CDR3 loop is CASSELGRGVGELFF. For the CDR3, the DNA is TGCGCCAGCAGTGAATTGGGGCGTGGAGTCGGGGAGCTGTTTTTT.

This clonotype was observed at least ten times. DNA for the CDR3: TGTGCCAGCAGCTTACAGTCGCGAGCAGGACTATACAATGAGCAGTTCTTC. Its protein is CASSLQSRAGLYNEQFF. The rearrangement links TRBV7-3 to TRBJ2-1; tentatively, D is TRBD2 (6 bases). Between the trimmed V and J ends, which lost 2 bases and 4 bases, there was a span of 18 bases. The CDR3 sequence is 17 residues long. Germline lookup yields CDR1 SGHTA and CDR2 FQGTGA.

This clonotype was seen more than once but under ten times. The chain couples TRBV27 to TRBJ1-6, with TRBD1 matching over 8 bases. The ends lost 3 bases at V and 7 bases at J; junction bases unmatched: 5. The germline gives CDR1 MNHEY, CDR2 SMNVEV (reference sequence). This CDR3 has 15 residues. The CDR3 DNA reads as TGTGCCAGCAGTTTCAGTCAGGGGGCGAATTCACCCCTCCACTTT. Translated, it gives CASSFSQGANSPLHF.

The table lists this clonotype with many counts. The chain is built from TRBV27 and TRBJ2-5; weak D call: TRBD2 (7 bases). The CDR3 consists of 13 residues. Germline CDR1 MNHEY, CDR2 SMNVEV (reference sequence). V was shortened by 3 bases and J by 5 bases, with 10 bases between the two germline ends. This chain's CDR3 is CASSFEGGETQYF. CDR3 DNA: TGTGCCAGCAGTTTCGAGGGGGGGGAGACCCAGTACTTC.

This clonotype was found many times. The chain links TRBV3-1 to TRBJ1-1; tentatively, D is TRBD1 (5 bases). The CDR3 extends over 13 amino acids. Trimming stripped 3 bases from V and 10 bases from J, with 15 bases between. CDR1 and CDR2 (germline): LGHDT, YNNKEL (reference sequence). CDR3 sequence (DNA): TGTGCCAGCAGCCAGAACGTACAGGCTGGAGCTTTCTTT. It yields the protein CASSQNVQAGAFF.

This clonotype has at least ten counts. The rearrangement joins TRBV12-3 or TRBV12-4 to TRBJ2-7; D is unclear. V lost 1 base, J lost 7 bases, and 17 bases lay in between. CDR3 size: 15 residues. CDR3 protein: CASSLGGAKGYEQYF. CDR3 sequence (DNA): TGTGCCAGCAGTTTAGGTGGTGCGAAGGGTTATGAGCAGTACTTC.

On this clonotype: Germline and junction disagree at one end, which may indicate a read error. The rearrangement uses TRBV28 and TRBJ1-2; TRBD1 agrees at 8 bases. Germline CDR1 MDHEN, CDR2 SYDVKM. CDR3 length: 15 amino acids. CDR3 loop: CTSSSTGQGLGGYTF. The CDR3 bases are TGTACCAGCAGTTCAACCGGACAGGGCTTAGGTGGCTACACCTTC.

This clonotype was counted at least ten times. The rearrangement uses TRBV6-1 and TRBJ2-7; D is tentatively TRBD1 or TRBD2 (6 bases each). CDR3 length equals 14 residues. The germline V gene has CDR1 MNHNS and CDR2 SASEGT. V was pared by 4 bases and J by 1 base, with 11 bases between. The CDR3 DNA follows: TGTGCCAGCAGTGGAAGGGGGGTTTCCTACGAGCAGTACTTC. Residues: CASSGRGVSYEQYF.

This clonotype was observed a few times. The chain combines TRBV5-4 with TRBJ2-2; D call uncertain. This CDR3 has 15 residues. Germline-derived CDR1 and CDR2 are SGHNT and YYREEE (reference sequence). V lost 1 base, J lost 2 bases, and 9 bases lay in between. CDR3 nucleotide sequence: TGTGCCAGCAGCTTGTTTTCCGGAAACACCGGGGAGCTGTTTTTT. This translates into CASSLFSGNTGELFF.

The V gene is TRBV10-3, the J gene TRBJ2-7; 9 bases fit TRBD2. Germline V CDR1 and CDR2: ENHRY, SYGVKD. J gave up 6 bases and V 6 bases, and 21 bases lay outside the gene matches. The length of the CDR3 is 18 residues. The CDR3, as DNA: TGTGCCATCAGCCCAACTTTTATGTCTAGCGGGAATAAGCTCGAGCAGTACTTC. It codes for CAISPTFMSSGNKLEQYF.

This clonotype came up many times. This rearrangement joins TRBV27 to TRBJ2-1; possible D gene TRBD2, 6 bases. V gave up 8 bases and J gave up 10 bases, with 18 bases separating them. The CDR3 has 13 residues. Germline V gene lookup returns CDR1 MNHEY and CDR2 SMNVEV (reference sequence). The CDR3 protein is CASSSGTPEEQFF. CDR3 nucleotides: TGTGCCAGCTCCTCTGGGACTCCCGAAGAGCAGTTCTTC.

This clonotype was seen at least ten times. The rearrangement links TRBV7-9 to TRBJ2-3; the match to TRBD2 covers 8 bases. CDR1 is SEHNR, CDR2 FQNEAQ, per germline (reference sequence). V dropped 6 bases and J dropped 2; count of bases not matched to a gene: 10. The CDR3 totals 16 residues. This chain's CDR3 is CASRAPPSGPTDTQYF. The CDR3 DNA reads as TGTGCCAGCAGGGCTCCTCCTAGCGGGCCCACAGATACGCAGTATTTT.

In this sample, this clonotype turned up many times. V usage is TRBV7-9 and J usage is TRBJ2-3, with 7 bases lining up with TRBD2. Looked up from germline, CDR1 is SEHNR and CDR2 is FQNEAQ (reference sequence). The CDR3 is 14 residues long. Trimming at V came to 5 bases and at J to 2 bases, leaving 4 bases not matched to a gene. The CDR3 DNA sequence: TGTGCCAGCAGCCCCCGGGGGGACACAGATACGCAGTATTTT. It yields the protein CASSPRGDTDTQYF.

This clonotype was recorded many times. CDR3 DNA: TGTGCCAGCAGGCCGCCAGGGGCCGTAGCCAAAAACATTCAGTACTTC. This sequence encodes CASRPPGAVAKNIQYF. The V and J genes are TRBV27 and TRBJ2-4, with D possibly being TRBD1 (6 bases). V dropped 6 bases and J dropped 0 bases, with 15 bases sitting between them. This CDR3 has 16 residues. Germline values: CDR1 MNHEY, CDR2 SMNVEV (reference sequence).

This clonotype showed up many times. This CDR3 is CSAREFGTGVLGEQFF. The CDR3 bases are TGCAGTGCTAGAGAATTCGGGACAGGGGTTCTTGGTGAGCAGTTCTTC. The chain joins TRBV20-1 to TRBJ2-1, with TRBD1 identical over 10 bases. Trimming took 0 bases from V and 9 from J; bases not matched to a gene: 11. There are 16 residues in the CDR3. CDR1 and CDR2 from the germline V gene are DFQATT and SNEGSKA (reference sequence).